This T cell receptor (beta chain) originates from a study of blood T cell repertoires in COVID-19. For the study at large: Samples came from the United States, Italy and Spain, spanning acute and convalescent COVID-19. Nucleic acid was either cDNA or gDNA, and it came from T cells, B-cell-depleted T cells, or PBMCs.

Donors of Cohort 3 who recovered were those that had two negative PCRs, clearance, or symptom resolution. The CDR3 extends over 13 amino acids. Germline V lookup: CDR1 SEHNR, CDR2 FQNEAQ (reference sequence). V was pared by 3 bases and J by 6 bases, with 8 bases between. Clones were sequenced by immunoSEQ multiplex PCR, and TCRdb holds only the in-frame ones, with some missing. The repertoire holds 390,000 or so clones, around nine tenths seen once, with roughly 9.4% in the top ten. V gene TRBV7-9 combines with J gene TRBJ2-2; perhaps TRBD2 as D (5 bases). Sequencing was performed on PBMCs or T cells enriched from blood (not recorded which). The sequence was collected from a woman aged 45-65 years who had recovered from COVID-19. The CDR3 DNA reads as TGTGCCAGCAGCTTTGCACTAGCCGGGGAGCTGTTTTTT. Translating gives CASSFALAGELFF.